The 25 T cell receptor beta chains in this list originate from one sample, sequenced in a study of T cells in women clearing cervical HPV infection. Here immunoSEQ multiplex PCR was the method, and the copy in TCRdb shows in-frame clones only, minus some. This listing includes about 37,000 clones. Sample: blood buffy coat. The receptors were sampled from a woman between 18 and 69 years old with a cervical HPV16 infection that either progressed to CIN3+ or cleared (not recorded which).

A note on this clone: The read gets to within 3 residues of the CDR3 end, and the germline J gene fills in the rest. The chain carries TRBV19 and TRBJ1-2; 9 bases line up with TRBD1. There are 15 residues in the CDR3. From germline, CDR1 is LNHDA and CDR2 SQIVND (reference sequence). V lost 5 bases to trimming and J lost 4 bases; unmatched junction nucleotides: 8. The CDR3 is CASSPQGASIYGYTF. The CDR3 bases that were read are TGTGCCAGTAGTCCACAGGGGGCCTCGATCTATGGC. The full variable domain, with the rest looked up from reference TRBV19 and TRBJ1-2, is DGGITQSPKYLFRKEGQNVTLSCEQNLNHDAMYWYRQDPGQGLRLIYYSQIVNDFQKGDIAEGYSVSREKKESFPLTVTSAQKNPTAFYLCASSPQGASIYGYTFGSGTRLTVV.

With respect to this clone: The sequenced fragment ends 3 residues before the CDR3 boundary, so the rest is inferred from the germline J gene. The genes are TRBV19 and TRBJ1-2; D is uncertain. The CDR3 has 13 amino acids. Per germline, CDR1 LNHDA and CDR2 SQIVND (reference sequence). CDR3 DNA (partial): TGTGCCAGTAGTATAGACAAGGGCAATGAC. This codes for CASSIDKGND. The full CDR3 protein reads CASSIDKGNDYTF. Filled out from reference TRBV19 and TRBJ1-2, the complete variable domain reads DGGITQSPKYLFRKEGQNVTLSCEQNLNHDAMYWYRQDPGQGLRLIYYSQIVNDFQKGDIAEGYSVSREKKESFPLTVTSAQKNPTAFYLCASSIDKGNDYTFGSGTRLTVV.

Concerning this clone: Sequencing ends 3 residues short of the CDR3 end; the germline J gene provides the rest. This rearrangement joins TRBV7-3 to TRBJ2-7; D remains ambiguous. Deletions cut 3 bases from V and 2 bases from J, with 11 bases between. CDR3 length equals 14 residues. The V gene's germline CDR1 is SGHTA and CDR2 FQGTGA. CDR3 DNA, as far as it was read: TGTGCCAGCAGCTTTTCCCACACTACCTACGAG. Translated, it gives CASSFSHTTYE. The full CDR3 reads CASSFSHTTYEQYF.

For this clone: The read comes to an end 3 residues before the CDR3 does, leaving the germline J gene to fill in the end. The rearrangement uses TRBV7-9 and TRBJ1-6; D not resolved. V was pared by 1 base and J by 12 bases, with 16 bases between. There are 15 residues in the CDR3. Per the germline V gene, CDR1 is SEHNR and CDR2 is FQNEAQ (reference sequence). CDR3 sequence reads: CASSLDSVDNGPLHF. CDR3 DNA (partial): TGTGCCAGCAGCTTAGATTCCGTCGACAACGGACCC.

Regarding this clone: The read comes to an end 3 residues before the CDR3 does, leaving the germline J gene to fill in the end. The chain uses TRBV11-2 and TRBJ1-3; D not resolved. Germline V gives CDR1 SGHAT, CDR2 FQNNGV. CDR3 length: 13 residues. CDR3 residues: CASSLATKGAIYF. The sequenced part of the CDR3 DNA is TGTGCCAGCAGCTTAGCTACGAAGGGTGCC. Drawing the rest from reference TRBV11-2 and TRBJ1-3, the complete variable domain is EAGVAQSPRYKIIEKRQSVAFWCNPISGHATLYWYQQILGQGPKLLIQFQNNGVVDDSQLPKDRFSAERLKGVDSTLKIQPAKLEDSAVYLCASSLATKGAIYFGEGSWLTVV.

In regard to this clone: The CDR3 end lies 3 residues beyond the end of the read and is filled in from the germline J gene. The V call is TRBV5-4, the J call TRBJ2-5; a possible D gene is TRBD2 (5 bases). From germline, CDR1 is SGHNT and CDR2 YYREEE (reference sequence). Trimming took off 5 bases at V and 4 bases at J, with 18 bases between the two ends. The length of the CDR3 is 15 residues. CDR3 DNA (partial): TGTGCCAGCAGACCTAGTATGAGGGCGGGAGAGACC. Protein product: CASRPSMRAGET. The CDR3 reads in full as CASRPSMRAGETQYF.

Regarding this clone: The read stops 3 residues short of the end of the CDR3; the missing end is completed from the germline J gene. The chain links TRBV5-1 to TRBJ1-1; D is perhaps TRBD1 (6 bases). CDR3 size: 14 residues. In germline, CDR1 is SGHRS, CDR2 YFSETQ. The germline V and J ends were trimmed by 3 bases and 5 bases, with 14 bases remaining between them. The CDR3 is CASSYRVEDTEAFF. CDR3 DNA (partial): TGCGCCAGCAGCTACAGGGTTGAAGATACTGAA.

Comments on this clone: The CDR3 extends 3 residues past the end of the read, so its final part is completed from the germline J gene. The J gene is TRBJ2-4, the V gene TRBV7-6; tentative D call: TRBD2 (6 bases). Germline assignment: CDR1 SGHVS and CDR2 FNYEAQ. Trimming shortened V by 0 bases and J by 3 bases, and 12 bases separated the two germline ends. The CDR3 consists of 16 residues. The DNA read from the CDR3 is TGTGCCAGCAGCTTAGCGGGGGGATATGGCAAAAACATT. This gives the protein CASSLAGGYGKNI. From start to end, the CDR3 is CASSLAGGYGKNIQYF.

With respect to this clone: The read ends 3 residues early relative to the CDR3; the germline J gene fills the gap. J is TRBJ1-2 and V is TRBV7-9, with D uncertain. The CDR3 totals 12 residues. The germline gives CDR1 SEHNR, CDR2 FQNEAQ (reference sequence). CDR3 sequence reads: CASSHPSGGYTF. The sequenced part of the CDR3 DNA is TGTGCCAGCAGCCACCCCTCGGGGGGC. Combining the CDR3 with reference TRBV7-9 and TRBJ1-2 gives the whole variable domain DTGVSQNPRHKITKRGQNVTFRCDPISEHNRLYWYRQTLGQGPEFLTYFQNEAQLEKSRLLSDRFSAERPKGSFSTLEIQRTEQGDSAMYLCASSHPSGGYTFGSGTRLTVV.

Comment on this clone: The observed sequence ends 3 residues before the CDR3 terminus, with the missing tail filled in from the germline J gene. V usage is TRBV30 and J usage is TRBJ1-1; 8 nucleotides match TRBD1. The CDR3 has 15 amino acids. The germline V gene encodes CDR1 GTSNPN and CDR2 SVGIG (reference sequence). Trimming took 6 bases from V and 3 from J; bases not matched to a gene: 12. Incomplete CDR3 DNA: TGTGCCTGCCTACTGACAGGGGTCGGGGACACTGAA. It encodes CACLLTGVGDTE. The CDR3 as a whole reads CACLLTGVGDTEAFF.

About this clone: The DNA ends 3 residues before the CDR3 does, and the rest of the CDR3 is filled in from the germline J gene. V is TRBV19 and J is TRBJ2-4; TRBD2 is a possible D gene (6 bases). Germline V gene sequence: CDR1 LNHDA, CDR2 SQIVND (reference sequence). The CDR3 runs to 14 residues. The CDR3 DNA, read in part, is TGTGCCAGTAGTCTCTCCGGGACGGACTATGGT. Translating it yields CASSLSGTDYG. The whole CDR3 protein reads CASSLSGTDYGQYF.

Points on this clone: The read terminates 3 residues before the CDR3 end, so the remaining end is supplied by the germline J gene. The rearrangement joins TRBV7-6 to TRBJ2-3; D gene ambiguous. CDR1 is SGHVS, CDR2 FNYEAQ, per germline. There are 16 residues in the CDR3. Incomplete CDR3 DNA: TGTGCCAGCAGCTTAGGTTCGCCAGATCCCCAAGAGACG. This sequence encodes CASSLGSPDPQET. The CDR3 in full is CASSLGSPDPQETQYF.

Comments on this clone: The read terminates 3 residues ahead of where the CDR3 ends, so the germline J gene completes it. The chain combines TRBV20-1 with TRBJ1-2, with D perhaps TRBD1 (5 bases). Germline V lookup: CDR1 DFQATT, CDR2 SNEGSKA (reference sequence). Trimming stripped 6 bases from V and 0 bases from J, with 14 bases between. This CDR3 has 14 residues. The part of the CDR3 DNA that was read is TGCAGTGCCCCCTCCCAGGGCTCTAACTATGGC. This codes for CSAPSQGSNYG. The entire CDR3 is CSAPSQGSNYGYTF.

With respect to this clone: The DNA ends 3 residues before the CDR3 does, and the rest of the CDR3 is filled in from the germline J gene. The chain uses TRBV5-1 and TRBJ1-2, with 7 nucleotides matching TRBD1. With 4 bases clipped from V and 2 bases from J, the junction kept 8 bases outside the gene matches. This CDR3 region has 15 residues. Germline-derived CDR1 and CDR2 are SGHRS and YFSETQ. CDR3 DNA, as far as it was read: TGCGCCAGCAGCCCTTGGACAGGATCCAACTATGGC. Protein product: CASSPWTGSNYG. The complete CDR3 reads CASSPWTGSNYGYTF.

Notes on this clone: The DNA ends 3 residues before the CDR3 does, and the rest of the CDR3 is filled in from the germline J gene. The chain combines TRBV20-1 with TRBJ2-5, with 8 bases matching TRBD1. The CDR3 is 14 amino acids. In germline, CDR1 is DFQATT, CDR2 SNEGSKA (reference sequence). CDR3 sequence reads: CSAAARGQTDTQYF. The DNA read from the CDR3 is TGCAGTGCTGCCGCCAGGGGGCAGACAGATACC.

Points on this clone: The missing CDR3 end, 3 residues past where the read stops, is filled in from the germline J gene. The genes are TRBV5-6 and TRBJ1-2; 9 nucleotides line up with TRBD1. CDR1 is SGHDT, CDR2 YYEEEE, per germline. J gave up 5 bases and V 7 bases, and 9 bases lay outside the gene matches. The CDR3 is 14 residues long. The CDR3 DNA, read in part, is TGTGCCAGCCGCGGCCGGGACAGGGCTTATGGC. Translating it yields CASRGRDRAYG. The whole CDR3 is CASRGRDRAYGYTF.

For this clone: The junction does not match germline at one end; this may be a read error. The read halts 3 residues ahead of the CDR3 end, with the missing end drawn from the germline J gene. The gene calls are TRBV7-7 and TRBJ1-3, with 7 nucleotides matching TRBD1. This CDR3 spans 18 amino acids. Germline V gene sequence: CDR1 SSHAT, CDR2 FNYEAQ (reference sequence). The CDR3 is CASSLELQGGFSGNTIYF. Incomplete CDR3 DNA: TGTGCCAGCAGCTTAGAGTTGCAGGGGGGATTCTCTGGAAACACT.

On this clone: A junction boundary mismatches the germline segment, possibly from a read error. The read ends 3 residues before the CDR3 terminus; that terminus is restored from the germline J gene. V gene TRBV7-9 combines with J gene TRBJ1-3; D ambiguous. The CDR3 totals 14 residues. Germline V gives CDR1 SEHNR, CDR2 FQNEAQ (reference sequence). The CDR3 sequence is CASSLVRTGNTIYF. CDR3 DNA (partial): TGTGCCAGCAGCTTGGTACGGACTGGAAACACT.

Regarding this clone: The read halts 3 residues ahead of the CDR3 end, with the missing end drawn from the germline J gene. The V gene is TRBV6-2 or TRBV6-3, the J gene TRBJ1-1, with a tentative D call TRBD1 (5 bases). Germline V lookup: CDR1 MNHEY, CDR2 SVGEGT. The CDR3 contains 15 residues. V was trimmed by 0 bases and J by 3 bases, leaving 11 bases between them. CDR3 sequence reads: CASSYSEGGDTEAFF. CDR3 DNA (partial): TGTGCCAGCAGTTACTCCGAGGGAGGGGACACTGAA.

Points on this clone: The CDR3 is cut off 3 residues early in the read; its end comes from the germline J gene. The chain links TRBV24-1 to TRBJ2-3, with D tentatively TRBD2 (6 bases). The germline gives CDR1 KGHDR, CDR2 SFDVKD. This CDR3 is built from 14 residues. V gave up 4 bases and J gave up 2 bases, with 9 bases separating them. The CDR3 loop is CATSDWRDTDTQYF. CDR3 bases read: TGTGCCACCAGTGACTGGCGGGACACAGATACG.

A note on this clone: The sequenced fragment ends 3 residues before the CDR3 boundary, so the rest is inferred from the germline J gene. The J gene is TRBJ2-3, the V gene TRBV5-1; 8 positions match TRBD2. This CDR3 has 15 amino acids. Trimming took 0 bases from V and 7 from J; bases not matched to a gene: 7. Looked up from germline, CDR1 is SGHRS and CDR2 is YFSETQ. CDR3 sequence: CASSLEGLGRNTQYF. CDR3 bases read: TGCGCCAGCAGCTTGGAGGGACTAGGGAGGAATACG. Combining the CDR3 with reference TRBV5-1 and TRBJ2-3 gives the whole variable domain KAGVTQTPRYLIKTRGQQVTLSCSPISGHRSVSWYQQTPGQGLQFLFEYFSETQRNKGNFPGRFSGRQFSNSRSEMNVSTLELGDSALYLCASSLEGLGRNTQYFGPGTRLTVL.

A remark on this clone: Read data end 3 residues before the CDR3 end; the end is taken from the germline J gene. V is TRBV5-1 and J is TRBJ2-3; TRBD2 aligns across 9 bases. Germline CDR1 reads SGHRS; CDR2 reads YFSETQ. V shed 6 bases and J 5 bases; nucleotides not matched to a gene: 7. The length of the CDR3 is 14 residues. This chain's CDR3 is CASKGLAGKDTQYF. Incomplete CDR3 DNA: TGCGCCAGCAAAGGGCTAGCGGGGAAAGATACG. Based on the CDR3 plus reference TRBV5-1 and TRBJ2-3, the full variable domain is KAGVTQTPRYLIKTRGQQVTLSCSPISGHRSVSWYQQTPGQGLQFLFEYFSETQRNKGNFPGRFSGRQFSNSRSEMNVSTLELGDSALYLCASKGLAGKDTQYFGPGTRLTVL.

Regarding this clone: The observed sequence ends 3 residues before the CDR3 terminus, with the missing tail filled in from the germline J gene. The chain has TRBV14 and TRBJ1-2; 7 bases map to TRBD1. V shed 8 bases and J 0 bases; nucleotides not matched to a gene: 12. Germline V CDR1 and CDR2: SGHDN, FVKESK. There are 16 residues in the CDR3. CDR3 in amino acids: CASYRTGMLANYGYTF. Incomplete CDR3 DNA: TGTGCCAGCTACCGGACAGGAATGCTAGCTAACTATGGC.

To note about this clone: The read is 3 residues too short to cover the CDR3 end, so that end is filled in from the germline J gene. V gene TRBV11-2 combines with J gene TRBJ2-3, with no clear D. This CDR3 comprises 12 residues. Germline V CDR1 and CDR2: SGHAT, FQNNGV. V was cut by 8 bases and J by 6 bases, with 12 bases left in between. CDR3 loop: CASSRVGDTQYF. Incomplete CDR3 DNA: TGTGCCAGCTCTCGGGTAGGCGATACG.

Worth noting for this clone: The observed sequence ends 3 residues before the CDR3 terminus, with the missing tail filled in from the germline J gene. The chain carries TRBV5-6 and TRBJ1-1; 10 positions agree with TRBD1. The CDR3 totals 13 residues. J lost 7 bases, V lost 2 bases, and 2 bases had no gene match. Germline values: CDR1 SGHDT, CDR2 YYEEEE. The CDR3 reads CASSFWDRGEAFF. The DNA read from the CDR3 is TGTGCCAGCAGCTTTTGGGACAGGGGTGAA.